These 10 T cell receptor beta chains came from one sample sequenced in a study of shared clonotypes between healthy human individuals. Some clones are missing from TCRdb's copy, which holds only in-frame ones; the method was immunoSEQ multiplex PCR. The data hold 100,000 or so clones, with around 68% observed a single time. Sequenced: memory CD8+ T cells sorted from blood. The subset is: CD45RO+ cells pooled with CCR7-negative TemRA cells. Receptors were obtained from a woman aged 25-40 years in good health.

The genes are TRBV27 and TRBJ2-7; tentatively, D is TRBD1 (5 bases). This CDR3 is built from 13 residues. The ends were cut back, 3 bases at V and 6 bases at J, with 12 bases in the middle. Per the germline V gene, CDR1 is MNHEY and CDR2 is SMNVEV (reference sequence). The CDR3 nucleotides read TGTGCCAGCAGTTTGGAAGAGGACACCGAGCAGTACTTC. As protein: CASSLEEDTEQYF.

The J gene is TRBJ2-1, the V gene TRBV7-3, with 7 bases aligning to TRBD2. Per germline, CDR1 SGHTA and CDR2 FQGTGA. CDR3 size: 13 residues. V shed 5 bases, J shed 8 bases, and the junction held 6 bases outside the gene matches. The CDR3 sequence: CASSVAGGDEQFF. For the CDR3, the DNA is TGTGCCAGCAGCGTCGCTGGGGGGGATGAGCAGTTCTTC.

DNA of the CDR3: TGTGCCATCAGTGAACCGGGGGCGAGCTCCTACGAGCAGTACTTC. Residues: CAISEPGASSYEQYF. The chain combines TRBV10-3 with TRBJ2-7; TRBD1 or TRBD2 may be the D gene (6 bases each). This CDR3 has 15 residues. Trimming removed 3 bases from V and 0 bases from J, with 12 bases in between. Germline values: CDR1 ENHRY, CDR2 SYGVKD.

This clone showed up many times. V usage is TRBV6-4 and J usage is TRBJ2-5; the match to TRBD2 covers 11 bases. The V gene's germline CDR1 is MRHNA and CDR2 SNTAGT. The CDR3 contains 15 residues. J was trimmed by 1 base and V by 5 bases; bases with no gene match: 3. The chain's CDR3 is CASSRLAGSQETQYF. The CDR3 DNA reads TGTGCCAGCAGTCGACTAGCGGGAAGCCAAGAGACCCAGTACTTC.

The chain combines TRBV7-6 with TRBJ2-3, with 10 bases identical to TRBD2. The trim removed 1 base at V and 6 bases at J, leaving 7 bases unmatched. There are 16 residues in the CDR3. The germline V gene encodes CDR1 SGHVS and CDR2 FNYEAQ. The CDR3 is CASSLGASGGMDTQYF. The CDR3 DNA reads TGTGCCAGCAGCTTAGGGGCTAGCGGGGGCATGGATACGCAGTATTTT.

The chain joins TRBV6-6 to TRBJ1-6; D is possibly TRBD1 (5 bases). The CDR3 sequence is 15 residues long. Trimming stripped 2 bases from V and 7 bases from J, with 12 bases between. CDR1 is MNHNY and CDR2 is SVGAGI in the germline V gene (reference sequence). CDR3 protein: CASSYLDKPNSPLHF. In DNA, the CDR3 is TGTGCCAGCAGTTACCTGGACAAGCCCAATTCACCCCTCCACTTT.

This clone was detected only once. The chain joins TRBV15 to TRBJ1-5, with unresolved D. Trimming took off 0 bases at V and 2 bases at J, with 11 bases between the two ends. The germline gives CDR1 LNHNV, CDR2 YYDKDF (reference sequence). The CDR3 is 16 amino acids. The CDR3 loop reads CATSRDTIQGNQPQHF. CDR3 sequence (DNA): TGTGCCACCAGCAGAGATACGATCCAGGGCAATCAGCCCCAGCATTTT.

This chain links TRBV29-1 with TRBJ2-7, with D hard to call. This CDR3 is 12 amino acids long. Looked up from germline, CDR1 is SQVTM and CDR2 is ANQGSEA. The V and J ends lost 0 bases and 1 base respectively, with 4 bases between them. Here the CDR3 DNA reads TGCAGCGTTGAAGATCTGTCCTACGAGCAGTACTTC. Translating gives CSVEDLSYEQYF.

The V and J genes are TRBV6-5 and TRBJ2-7; no clear D gene. The CDR3 consists of 15 residues. V lost 0 bases, J lost 3 bases, and 12 bases lay in between. The germline gives CDR1 MNHEY, CDR2 SVGAGI. CDR3 loop: CASSYSPEASYEQYF. CDR3 nucleotides: TGTGCCAGCAGTTACTCCCCCGAGGCTAGCTACGAGCAGTACTTC.

This clone was observed a handful of times. The chain carries TRBV14 and TRBJ2-7, with D possibly being TRBD2 (5 bases). Germline-derived CDR1 and CDR2 are SGHDN and FVKESK. V was clipped by 3 bases and J by 2 bases, with 17 bases between them. The CDR3 extends over 16 amino acids. This CDR3 is CASSQILGSPPYEQYF. The CDR3 bases are TGTGCCAGCAGCCAGATTCTGGGGAGCCCCCCCTACGAGCAGTACTTC.